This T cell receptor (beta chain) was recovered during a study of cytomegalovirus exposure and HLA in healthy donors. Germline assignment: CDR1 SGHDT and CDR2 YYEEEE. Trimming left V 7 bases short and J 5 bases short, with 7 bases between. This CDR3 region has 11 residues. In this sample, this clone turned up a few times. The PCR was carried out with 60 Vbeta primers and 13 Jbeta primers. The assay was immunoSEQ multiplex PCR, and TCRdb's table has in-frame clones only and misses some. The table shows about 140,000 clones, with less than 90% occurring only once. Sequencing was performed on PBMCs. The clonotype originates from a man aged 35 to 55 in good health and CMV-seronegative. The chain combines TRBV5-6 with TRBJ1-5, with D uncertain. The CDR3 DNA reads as TGTGCCAGCTGGGAGGATCAGCCCCAGCATTTT. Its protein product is CASWEDQPQHF.